The rows below give T cell receptor beta chains drawn from one sample of a study of blood T cell repertoires in COVID-19. Measured with immunoSEQ multiplex PCR; TCRdb has only the in-frame clones, and not every one. The table records approximately 66,000 clones, 88% of them present only once. Sequencing input: peripheral blood. Receptor source: a woman aged 45-65 years with active or convalescent COVID-19. CDR3s include the opening cysteine and the closing phenylalanine or tryptophan. D genes are given only for firm matches. Rows may omit the clone size; those that give it use once, few, many or a size class.

D gene	J gene	clone size	V gene	CDR3 protein	CDR3 DNA
NA	TRBJ2-5	NA	TRBV9	CASSGRTGETQYF	TGTGCCAGCAGCGGGAGGACGGGAGAGACCCAGTACTTC
TRBD1	TRBJ1-5	NA	TRBV4-2	CASSHASDRANQPQHF	TGTGCCAGCAGCCACGCATCGGACAGGGCAAATCAGCCCCAGCATTTT
TRBD1	TRBJ1-1	NA	TRBV18	CASSLGQGAWNTEAFF	TGTGCCAGCTCACTAGGACAGGGGGCCTGGAACACTGAAGCTTTCTTT
NA	TRBJ2-2	NA	TRBV5-4	CASHNTGELFF	TGTGCCAGCCATAACACCGGGGAGCTGTTTTTT
NA	TRBJ1-1	NA	TRBV9	CASSVGGRSEAFF	TGTGCCAGCAGCGTAGGGGGGCGGTCTGAAGCTTTCTTT
NA	TRBJ1-1	NA	TRBV11-3	CASSSQGDTEAFF	TGTGCCAGCAGCTCCCAAGGGGACACTGAAGCTTTCTTT
NA	TRBJ1-5	NA	TRBV30	CAWSYAEDQPQHF	TGTGCCTGGAGTTATGCGGAAGATCAGCCCCAGCATTTT
TRBD2	TRBJ2-1	few	TRBV7-3	CASSFAGVNEQFF	TGTGCCAGCAGCTTCGCGGGAGTGAATGAGCAGTTCTTC
TRBD1	TRBJ1-1	NA	TRBV28	CASSRLDRLNTEAFF	TGTGCCAGCAGTCGATTGGACAGGTTGAACACTGAAGCTTTCTTT
NA	TRBJ1-2	NA	TRBV10-2	CASRGAQGNYGYTF	TGCGCCAGCAGGGGTGCTCAGGGTAACTATGGCTACACCTTC
TRBD2	TRBJ2-1	NA	TRBV9	CASSPRTSGTYYNEQFF	TGTGCCAGCAGCCCGCGGACTAGCGGGACTTACTACAATGAGCAGTTCTTC
NA	TRBJ2-1	NA	TRBV5-6	CASSSSWTKDNEQFF	TGTGCCAGCAGCTCGTCATGGACTAAGGACAATGAGCAGTTCTTC
NA	TRBJ2-2	NA	TRBV28	CASSSPLSGFGELFF	TGTGCCAGCAGTTCCCCCTTGAGTGGTTTCGGGGAGCTGTTTTTT
TRBD1	TRBJ2-5	NA	TRBV7-3	CASSVNRGPEETQYF	TGTGCCAGCAGCGTAAACAGGGGGCCCGAGGAGACCCAGTACTTC
NA	TRBJ2-7	NA	TRBV5-8	CASSLIPGTYEQYF	TGTGCCAGCAGCTTGATTCCAGGGACCTACGAGCAGTACTTC
TRBD1	TRBJ1-2	NA	TRBV6-5	CASSLTGQGEGYTF	TGTGCCAGCAGTCTCACGGGACAGGGTGAAGGCTACACCTTC
TRBD2	TRBJ2-1	NA	TRBV18	CASSKPGASGRGDNEQFF	TGTGCCAGCTCAAAACCGGGGGCTAGCGGGAGAGGGGACAATGAGCAGTTCTTC
TRBD2	TRBJ2-5	NA	TRBV5-1	CASSFSPLAGAQETQYF	TGCGCCAGCAGCTTCTCCCCTCTAGCGGGGGCACAAGAGACCCAGTACTTC
NA	TRBJ1-4	NA	TRBV10-1	CASSESGAGEKLFF	TGCGCCAGCAGTGAGTCCGGTGCCGGTGAAAAACTGTTTTTT
NA	TRBJ2-1	once	TRBV27	CASSFVFGGGGTNEQFF	TGTGCCAGCAGTTTTGTATTTGGGGGGGGCGGCACCAATGAGCAGTTCTTC
NA	TRBJ2-7	once	TRBV10-1	CASSEKDRDYEQYF	TGCGCCAGCAGTGAGAAGGACAGAGACTACGAGCAGTACTTC
TRBD1	TRBJ1-2	NA	TRBV30	CALDRSYGYTF	TGTGCCCTGGACAGGAGCTATGGCTACACCTTC
TRBD1	TRBJ1-3	NA	TRBV4-1	CASGAGGEGNTIYF	TGCGCCTCAGGGGCAGGGGGCGAGGGAAACACCATATATTTT
NA	TRBJ1-5	NA	TRBV6-5	CASSYGQGGQPQHF	TGTGCCAGCAGTTACGGGCAGGGAGGGCAGCCCCAGCATTTT
TRBD2	TRBJ2-1	NA	TRBV15	CATSRASGSYNEQFF	TGTGCCACCAGCAGAGCCAGCGGGAGCTACAATGAGCAGTTCTTC
NA	TRBJ1-1	NA	TRBV5-4	CASSLGQVRITTEAFF	TGTGCCAGCAGCTTGGGACAGGTACGGATTACCACTGAAGCTTTCTTT
NA	TRBJ2-4	NA	TRBV3-1/TRBV3-2	CARRGPGDPANF	TGTGCCAGGCGGGGCCCGGGGGACCCCGCGAACTTC
TRBD2	TRBJ2-7	NA	TRBV10-3	CAISAGRGAGGDEQYF	TGTGCCATCAGTGCTGGGCGGGGAGCGGGAGGGGACGAGCAGTACTTC
NA	TRBJ1-3	NA	TRBV5-1	CASSLDGYNGNTIYF	TGCGCCAGCAGCTTGGACGGGTATAATGGAAACACCATATATTTT
NA	TRBJ2-1	NA	TRBV5-1	CASSGGRGGLNEQFF	TGCGCCAGCAGCGGAGGAAGAGGGGGTCTTAATGAGCAGTTCTTC
NA	TRBJ2-7	NA	TRBV28	CASSLLQGNEQYF	TGTGCCAGCAGTTTATTGCAGGGTAACGAGCAGTACTTC
TRBD1	TRBJ1-2	NA	TRBV29-1	CSVEDPGTGPYGYTF	TGCAGCGTTGAAGACCCCGGGACAGGGCCCTATGGCTACACCTTC
NA	TRBJ2-1	NA	TRBV6-5	CASSPYVGPYNEQFF	TGTGCCAGCAGTCCCTATGTGGGGCCTTACAATGAGCAGTTCTTC
TRBD1	TRBJ2-7	NA	TRBV10-3	CAIRGDRVQLGQYF	TGTGCCATCAGGGGCGACAGGGTCCAACTCGGGCAGTACTTC
TRBD2	TRBJ2-1	NA	TRBV5-1	CASSGLAGGLYNEQFF	TGCGCCAGCAGCGGACTAGCGGGAGGTCTCTACAATGAGCAGTTCTTC
TRBD1	TRBJ1-2	once	TRBV27	CASSLSNRGHGYTF	TGTGCCAGCAGTTTATCGAACAGGGGCCATGGCTACACCTTC
NA	TRBJ1-2	NA	TRBV2	CASSSPKGDRYGYTF	TGTGCCAGCAGTTCCCCGAAAGGAGATCGATATGGCTACACCTTC
TRBD2	TRBJ2-3	NA	TRBV6-2/TRBV6-3	CASSYLGLDHTQYF	TGTGCCAGCAGTTACCTCGGACTAGACCATACGCAGTATTTT
NA	TRBJ2-7	once	TRBV5-6	CASSSVGTYEQYF	TGTGCCAGCAGCTCTGTGGGCACCTACGAGCAGTACTTC
NA	TRBJ1-3	NA	TRBV5-1	CASSPEGLTGNTIYF	TGCGCCAGCAGCCCGGAAGGACTTACTGGAAACACCATATATTTT
NA	TRBJ1-2	NA	TRBV29-1	CSGSSGAQGYTF	TGCAGCGGTTCCTCAGGGGCTCAGGGCTACACCTTC
NA	TRBJ1-3	NA	TRBV25-1	CASSDVGGRENTIYF	TGTGCCAGCAGTGACGTCGGAGGTCGGGAAAACACCATATATTTT
NA	TRBJ2-5	few	TRBV15	CATSRDRAGETQYF	TGTGCCACCAGCAGAGATCGGGCGGGCGAGACCCAGTACTTC
NA	TRBJ1-2	NA	TRBV19	CASSITLAGYYGYTF	TGTGCCAGTAGTATAACCCTGGCAGGCTACTATGGCTACACCTTC
TRBD2	TRBJ2-5	NA	TRBV25-1	CASSEFLAGVETQYF	TGTGCCAGCAGTGAATTCCTAGCGGGAGTGGAGACCCAGTACTTC
TRBD2	TRBJ2-1	few	TRBV7-8	CASSLRRAGASYNEQFF	TGTGCCAGCAGCTTACGTAGGGCGGGAGCCTCCTACAATGAGCAGTTCTTC
NA	TRBJ1-6	NA	TRBV7-9	CASSRVGGQASSPLHF	TGTGCCAGCAGCCGAGTAGGAGGGCAAGCGTCTTCACCCCTCCACTTT
NA	TRBJ2-2	few	TRBV5-6	CASSFLGAGYGELFF	TGTGCCAGCAGCTTTTTAGGGGCGGGGTACGGGGAGCTGTTTTTT
TRBD2	TRBJ2-1	medium-sized	TRBV7-9	CASSLEGLPYNEQFF	TGTGCCAGCAGCTTAGAGGGACTACCCTACAATGAGCAGTTCTTC
NA	TRBJ1-2	NA	TRBV7-2	CASSIDSNYGYTF	TGTGCCAGCAGCATCGACAGTAACTATGGCTACACCTTC
TRBD2	TRBJ2-1	NA	TRBV5-1	CASSFELASYNEQFF	TGCGCCAGCAGCTTTGAACTAGCGTCCTACAATGAGCAGTTCTTC
NA	TRBJ1-2	NA	TRBV2	CASSATGATSGYTF	TGTGCCAGCAGTGCGACAGGAGCCACGAGCGGCTACACCTTC